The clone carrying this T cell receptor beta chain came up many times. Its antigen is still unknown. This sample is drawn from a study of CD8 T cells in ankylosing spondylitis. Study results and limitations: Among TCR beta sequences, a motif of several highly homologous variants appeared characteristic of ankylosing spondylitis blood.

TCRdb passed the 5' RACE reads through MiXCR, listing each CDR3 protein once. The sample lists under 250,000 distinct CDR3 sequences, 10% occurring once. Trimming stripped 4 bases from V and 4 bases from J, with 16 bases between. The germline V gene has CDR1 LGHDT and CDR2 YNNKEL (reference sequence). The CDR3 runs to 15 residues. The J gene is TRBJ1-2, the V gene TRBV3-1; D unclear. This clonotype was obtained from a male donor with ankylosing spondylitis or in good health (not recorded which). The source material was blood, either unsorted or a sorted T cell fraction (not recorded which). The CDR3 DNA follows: TGTGCCAGCAGCCCAGGTCAGTGGGCCAGCTATGGCTACACCTTC. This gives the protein CASSPGQWASYGYTF. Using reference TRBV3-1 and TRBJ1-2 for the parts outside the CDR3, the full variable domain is DTAVSQTPKYLVTQMGNDKSIKCEQNLGHDTMYWYKQDSKKFLKIMFSYNNKELIINETVPNRFSPKSPDKAHLNLHINSLELGDSAVYFCASSPGQWASYGYTFGSGTRLTVV.